This paragraph reports one T cell receptor (beta chain). The antigen is undetermined. The data derive from a study of beta chain features in type 1 diabetes. Study-wide findings and caveats: Shorter TCRB CDR3s, moderately but significantly so, marked every one of the four CD4+ subsets in Type 1 diabetes patients.

Expressed TCRB transcripts got sequenced, as all isolated RNA was reverse transcribed. Sequencing was performed with immunoSEQ multiplex PCR; in TCRdb, only in-frame clones are kept and a portion is missing. The sample lists 200,000 to 250,000 clones, 16% occurring once. The V gene lost 1 base and the J gene lost 6 bases, with 9 bases spanning the gap. This CDR3 has 12 amino acids. CDR1 is SQVTM and CDR2 is ANQGSEA in the germline V gene. The sample consisted of naive CD4+ T cells from blood. The receptor comes from a man aged 25 to 40 with type 1 diabetes. The rearrangement links TRBV29-1 to TRBJ1-2; no clear D gene. CDR3 sequence reads: CSVEGLIDGYTF. The CDR3, as DNA: TGCAGCGTTGAAGGACTGATCGATGGCTACACCTTC. The variable domain in full, completed from reference TRBV29-1 and TRBJ1-2, reads SAVISQKPSRDICQRGTSLTIQCQVDSQVTMMFWYRQQPGQSLTLIATANQGSEATYESGFVIDKFPISRPNLTFSTLTVSNMSPEDSSIYLCSVEGLIDGYTFGSGTRLTVV.